The 12 T cell receptor beta chains below come from one sample, sequenced in a study of human T cells and chemical hapten exposure. Sample time point: patch test 3, about 24 weeks after DPC sensitization. Treatment reported: therapeutic diphenylcyclopropenone sensitization with weekly scalp DPC. From the RACE reads, TCRdb called clonotypes with MiXCR, one entry per CDR3 protein. The table includes tens of thousands of distinct CDR3 sequences, around 12% detected once. Here the sequenced sample was whole blood, taken in connection with sensitization to the hapten diphenylcyclopropenone (DPC). These receptor sequences come from a man aged 30 to 45 with alopecia areata. Some clones in this sample may be carry-over from other donors' samples.

This clonotype came up many times. This chain connects TRBV7-2 to TRBJ2-2; 11 nucleotides align to TRBD2. Germline V gives CDR1 SGHTA, CDR2 FQGNSA. The junction had 4 bases not matched to a gene; V was cut back by 5 bases and J by 2 bases. The CDR3 length is 16 residues. The CDR3 DNA reads TGTGCCAGCAGCCAAACTAGCGGGGGAAACACCGGGGAGCTGTTTTTT. Translation: CASSQTSGGNTGELFF.

This clonotype has just a few counts. At one of its ends the junction is not consistent with the germline gene, which may arise from a read error. The chain links TRBV10-3 to TRBJ1-1, with unresolved D. Germline-derived CDR1 and CDR2 are ENHRY and SYGVKD. CDR3 length: 11 residues. The CDR3 reads CVVRGNTEAFF. Here the CDR3 DNA reads TGCGTCGTGCGCGGGAACACTGAAGCTTTCTTT.

The V and J genes are TRBV12-3 or TRBV12-4 and TRBJ1-5; tentative D call: TRBD1 (6 bases). The CDR3 runs 11 residues. The V and J ends lost 5 bases and 7 bases respectively, with 6 bases between them. This CDR3 reads CASSQGQPQHF. CDR3 nucleotides: TGTGCCAGCAGTCAGGGGCAGCCCCAGCATTTT.

This clonotype was seen ten or more times. This chain uses TRBV18 with TRBJ2-1; 10 bases are a match to TRBD2. Germline V gives CDR1 KGHSH, CDR2 LQKENI. Trimming at V came to 5 bases and at J to 3 bases, leaving 7 bases not matched to a gene. CDR3 length: 16 amino acids. The CDR3 sequence is CASSSPGLALYNEQFF. DNA of the CDR3: TGTGCCAGCTCATCGCCGGGACTAGCGCTCTACAATGAGCAGTTCTTC.

This clonotype was detected many times. This chain connects TRBV10-3 to TRBJ1-5; D perhaps matches TRBD1 (5 bases). CDR3 length: 14 amino acids. V was trimmed by 10 bases and J by 3 bases, leaving 16 bases between them. Looked up from germline, CDR1 is ENHRY and CDR2 is SYGVKD. The CDR3 is CATIKGLDNQPQHF. Written as DNA, the CDR3 is TGTGCCACCATCAAGGGGCTGGACAATCAGCCCCAGCATTTT.

V and J are TRBV28 and TRBJ2-4; the D call may be TRBD1 or TRBD2 (5 bases each). Germline V gene sequence: CDR1 MDHEN, CDR2 SYDVKM. This CDR3 region has 13 residues. V was pared by 4 bases and J by 1 base, with 5 bases between. CDR3 bases: TGTGCCAGCAGTTGGGGGGCCAAAAACATTCAGTACTTC. Its protein product is CASSWGAKNIQYF.

This clonotype occurred a few times. A junction boundary mismatches the germline segment, possibly from a read error. The rearrangement links TRBV7-2 to TRBJ2-1; perhaps TRBD1 as D (6 bases). CDR1 and CDR2 (germline): SGHTA, FQGNSA. CDR3 size: 12 residues. This CDR3 is CASSSPGVLMIF. The CDR3 DNA is TGTGCCAGCAGCTCCCCAGGGGTCCTGATGATCTTC.

Concerning this clonotype: This clone may be a read error of a much larger clone one base away. The genes are TRBV5-4 and TRBJ2-2; TRBD1 agrees at 8 bases. Trimming cost V 4 bases and J 0 bases; bases outside gene matches: 8. This CDR3 spans 17 amino acids. CDR1 and CDR2 from the germline V gene are SGHNT and YYREEE (reference sequence). The CDR3 spells CASSPQDRDPNTGELFF. As DNA, the CDR3 is TGTGCCAGCAGCCCGCAGGACAGGGACCCGAACACCGGGGAGCTGTTTTTT.

The table lists this clonotype with many counts. This chain uses TRBV5-8 with TRBJ2-6; D is undetermined. V was trimmed by 3 bases and J by 0 bases, leaving 7 bases between them. Germline V CDR1 and CDR2: SGHTS, YDEGEE. The CDR3 covers 15 residues. CDR3 DNA sequence: TGTGCCAGCAGCTATGCCATCTCTGGGGCCAACGTCCTGACTTTC. The encoded protein is CASSYAISGANVLTF.

The gene calls are TRBV7-6 and TRBJ1-3; no firm D call. Per the germline V gene, CDR1 is SGHVS and CDR2 is FNYEAQ. This CDR3 has 14 residues. V lost 3 bases and J lost 0, with 6 bases in between. CDR3 DNA: TGTGCCAGCAGCTTGAGCCGCTCTGGAAACACCATATATTTT. Residues: CASSLSRSGNTIYF.

The chain recombines TRBV18 with TRBJ2-1; the match to TRBD2 covers 12 bases. Germline lookup yields CDR1 KGHSH and CDR2 LQKENI. The CDR3 totals 15 residues. With 6 bases clipped from V and 5 bases from J, the junction kept 5 bases outside the gene matches. CDR3 region: CASSQGLAGDNEQFF. Written as DNA, the CDR3 is TGTGCCAGCTCCCAGGGACTAGCGGGTGACAATGAGCAGTTCTTC.

This clonotype was counted between two and nine times. One end of the junction varies from germline; a read error may be responsible. This chain uses TRBV9 with TRBJ2-1; D ambiguous. Germline V lookup: CDR1 SGDLS, CDR2 YYNGEE. This CDR3 comprises 14 residues. CDR3 bases: TGTGCCAGCAGCGTAGTATCTACGTCCCCGAAACGGGCGTTC. This gives the protein CASSVVSTSPKRAF. The whole variable domain, filled in from reference TRBV9 and TRBJ2-1, reads DSGVTQTPKHLITATGQRVTLRCSPRSGDLSVYWYQQSLDQGLQFLIQYYNGEERAKGNILERFSAQQFPDLHSELNLSSLELGDSALYFCASSVVSTSPKRAFGPGTRLTVL.